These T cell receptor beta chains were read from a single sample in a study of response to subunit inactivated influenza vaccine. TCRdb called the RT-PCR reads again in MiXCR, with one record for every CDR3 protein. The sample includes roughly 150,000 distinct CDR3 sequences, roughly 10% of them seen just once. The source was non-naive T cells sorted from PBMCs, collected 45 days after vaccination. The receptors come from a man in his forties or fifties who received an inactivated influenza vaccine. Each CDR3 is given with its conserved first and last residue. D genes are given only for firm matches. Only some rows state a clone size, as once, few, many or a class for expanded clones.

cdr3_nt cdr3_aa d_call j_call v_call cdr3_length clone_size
TGTGCCAGCAGACCCAGAAGAGGACAGGGGAACACCGGGGAGCTGTTTTTT CASRPRRGQGNTGELFF TRBD1 TRBJ2-2 TRBV6-5 17 many
TGCAGTGCCGGACAGGGGCTAGCACCCTACGAGCAGTACTTC CSAGQGLAPYEQYF TRBD1 TRBJ2-7 TRBV20-1 14 few
TGTGCCAGCAGCTTAGATTTTCCTTCTGAGCAGTACTTC CASSLDFPSEQYF NA TRBJ2-7 TRBV11-2 13 NA
TGTGCCAGCAGCTTGGCAGGGGGAGGCACTGAAGCTTTCTTT CASSLAGGGTEAFF TRBD1 TRBJ1-1 TRBV7-9 14 many
TGTGCCAGCACCCTGGGGGGTAACACTGAAGCTTTCTTT CASTLGGNTEAFF NA TRBJ1-1 TRBV6-2/TRBV6-3 13 NA
TGTGCCAGCAGTCGACTAGCGGGGGGTTCGGAGCAGTTCTTC CASSRLAGGSEQFF TRBD2 TRBJ2-1 TRBV12-3/TRBV12-4 14 many
TGTGCCAGCAGTGGGGTACAGGGCTACGAGCAGTACTTC CASSGVQGYEQYF NA TRBJ2-7 TRBV2 13 NA
TGTGCCAGCAGCCAAGACGCCCTCGGGGAGACCCAGTACTTC CASSQDALGETQYF NA TRBJ2-5 TRBV3-1 14 few
TGTGCCACCCAAATGGGTACAGGACTGAACACTGAAGCTTTCTTT CATQMGTGLNTEAFF NA TRBJ1-1 TRBV15 15 NA
TGCGCCAGCAGCTCCGAGGGTGCCTACGAGCAGTACTTC CASSSEGAYEQYF NA TRBJ2-7 TRBV5-1 13 few
TGTGCCAGCAGTCACTTGCCTTTTGGGGGTAATTCACCCCTCCACTTT CASSHLPFGGNSPLHF NA TRBJ1-6 TRBV6-5 16 NA
TGTGCCAGCAGCTTAGGCGGACAGGGGGCGAGAGGCTACACCTTC CASSLGGQGARGYTF TRBD1 TRBJ1-2 TRBV11-2 15 NA
TGTGCCAGCAGCGTTACAGGGTACACTGAAGCTTTCTTT CASSVTGYTEAFF NA TRBJ1-1 TRBV7-2 13 few
TGTGCCAGCAGGACTCTAGCGGGGGCGAAGGGCGGGGAGCTGTTTTTT CASRTLAGAKGGELFF TRBD2 TRBJ2-2 TRBV6-1 16 NA
TGTGCCACCACAGGGGTCGACACCATATATTTT CATTGVDTIYF TRBD1 TRBJ1-3 TRBV25-1 11 few
TGCGCCAGCAAGGTAGCGGGGGGCACAGATACGCAGTATTTT CASKVAGGTDTQYF TRBD2 TRBJ2-3 TRBV10-2 14 many
TGTGCCATCAGGCGGACTAGGGACTACGAGCAGTACTTC CAIRRTRDYEQYF TRBD2 TRBJ2-7 TRBV10-3 13 few
TGTGCCAGCAGCTTAGCGACGGTCGACTACTCCCTCCACTTT CASSLATVDYSLHF NA TRBJ1-6 TRBV7-9 14 NA
TGTGCCATCAGTGAGGCCCCGCCAGGGGCTCAAGAGACCCAGTACTTC CAISEAPPGAQETQYF NA TRBJ2-5 TRBV10-3 16 few
TGTGCCAGCAGCACGGGACTAGCGGGATGGAGCTCCTACAATGAGCAGTTCTTC CASSTGLAGWSSYNEQFF TRBD2 TRBJ2-1 TRBV11-2 18 NA
TGCAGTGCGACCGGACAGAACTATGGCTACACCTTC CSATGQNYGYTF NA TRBJ1-2 TRBV20-1 12 many
TGTGCCAGCAGGATCCTCGGACGCAGCACAGATACGCAGTATTTT CASRILGRSTDTQYF NA TRBJ2-3 TRBV7-9 15 few
TGTGCCAGCAGCTTAGAGGTTTCCCTTTCACCCCTCCACTTT CASSLEVSLSPLHF NA TRBJ1-6 TRBV7-2 14 few
TGTGCCAGCAGCCGGGGACTAGCGGGAGGCGTCAATGAGCAGTTCTTC CASSRGLAGGVNEQFF TRBD2 TRBJ2-1 TRBV6-1 16 NA
TGCAGTGCTACCGATTCCGGGACTAGCGCCGCCTACGAGCAGTACTTC CSATDSGTSAAYEQYF TRBD2 TRBJ2-7 TRBV20-1 16 few
TGTGCCAGCAGTCGGGACCGGGGACTCTATGGCTACACCTTC CASSRDRGLYGYTF NA TRBJ1-2 TRBV28 14 NA
TGTGCCAGCTCCCACGGTGTGGGGCTTGACGAGCAGTACTTC CASSHGVGLDEQYF NA TRBJ2-7 TRBV18 14 few
TGCAGTGCTCACATAGCGGGGGGGATCTCCTACGAGCAGTACTTC CSAHIAGGISYEQYF TRBD2 TRBJ2-7 TRBV20-1 15 NA
TGTGCCACCAGTGTTAGCGGGAGTGGTTCAGATACGCAGTATTTT CATSVSGSGSDTQYF TRBD2 TRBJ2-3 TRBV24-1 15 NA
TGTGCCAGCAGCCCTGGGACTAGCGGGAGGATAGATACGCAGTATTTT CASSPGTSGRIDTQYF TRBD2 TRBJ2-3 TRBV7-6 16 NA
TGTGCCAGCTCCCAGACCTCTGGGGCCAACGTCCTGACTTTC CASSQTSGANVLTF NA TRBJ2-6 TRBV3-1 14 few
TGCAGTGCCAGATCTCCCCCAGGAGGGCGGAGCCAAGAGACCCAGTACTTC CSARSPPGGRSQETQYF NA TRBJ2-5 TRBV20-1 17 few
TGCAGCGTAGACAGGGGGGGTGGAACTTTCTTT CSVDRGGGTFF TRBD1 TRBJ1-1 TRBV29-1 11 many
TGTGCCAGCATACCCTGGGGGGCGGGCTATGGCTACACCTTC CASIPWGAGYGYTF NA TRBJ1-2 TRBV28 14 many
TGCGCCAGCAGCCAAGAATTGGGGAATGAGCAGTTCTTC CASSQELGNEQFF NA TRBJ2-1 TRBV4-3 13 many
TGTGCCAGCAAGGGGGCCAAGACAGACCAAGAGACCCAGTACTTC CASKGAKTDQETQYF TRBD1 TRBJ2-5 TRBV6-4 15 NA
TGTGCCAGCACCCCTGGACTTAGGTACGAGCAGTACTTC CASTPGLRYEQYF NA TRBJ2-7 TRBV6-2/TRBV6-3 13 NA
TGCGCCAGCAGCTTGGGGCAGACCAAGGGTTGCACCTTC CASSLGQTKGCTF NA TRBJ1-2 TRBV5-1 13 NA
TGCGCCAGCAGCCAAGACAGACTGGGAACGGCTGAAGCTTTCTTT CASSQDRLGTAEAFF NA TRBJ1-1 TRBV4-3 15 NA
TGCGCCAGCAGCCTCGGGGCAGCGCAAGAGACCCAGTACTTC CASSLGAAQETQYF NA TRBJ2-5 TRBV5-1 14 many
TGTGCCAGCAGCTGGGGAGGGGGTGCGTCAGATACGCAGTATTTT CASSWGGGASDTQYF NA TRBJ2-3 TRBV3-1 15 NA
TGCGCCAGCAGCCCTGGACAGGGTAACTATGGCTACACCTTC CASSPGQGNYGYTF TRBD1 TRBJ1-2 TRBV4-3 14 NA
TGTGCCAGCAGTTTGGGGCGGGGATTGAACACTGAAGCTTTCTTT CASSLGRGLNTEAFF NA TRBJ1-1 TRBV27 15 NA
TGTGCCAGCAGCTTAATGGGTGAAGCTTTCTTT CASSLMGEAFF NA TRBJ1-1 TRBV5-8 11 NA
TGTGCCAGCAGTGAGAACAGGGCTGGAAACACCATATATTTT CASSENRAGNTIYF NA TRBJ1-3 TRBV28 14 NA
TGTGCCATCAGTGGGGGGACTAGCGGGGGGACCTACAATGAGCAGTTCTTC CAISGGTSGGTYNEQFF TRBD2 TRBJ2-1 TRBV10-3 17 NA
TGTGCCAGCAGTCCCCTGAGCTCTGGAAACACCATATATTTT CASSPLSSGNTIYF NA TRBJ1-3 TRBV27 14 few